A selection of T cell receptor beta chains follows, all from one sample in a study of shared clonotypes between healthy human individuals. Profiling relied on immunoSEQ multiplex PCR, and the TCRdb table lists in-frame clones only, not all of them. The profile shows about 2.2 million clones, 85% to 95% of them singletons. The sequenced sample was naive CD8+ T cells from PBMCs. The receptors derive from a man aged 18 to 30 in good health. Some clones in this sample may be carry-over from other donors' samples. Each CDR3 is given without its conserved first and last residue.

15 | TRBV7-3 | ASSIWPGQDNNEKLF
11 | TRBV15 | ATSRLAVHEQF
13 | TRBV6-1 | ASNGRLHSTDTQY
12 | TRBV28 | ASRLTGGSYEQY
12 | TRBV6-4 | ASSEASSHNEQF
14 | TRBV11-2 | ASSLGLGRAYNEQF
15 | TRBV4-3 | ASSQDSRAGVTDTQY
11 | TRBV27 | ASHQGLGTEAF
15 | TRBV7-9 | ASSQTRQGAVSYEQY
11 | TRBV4-3 | ASSQDPVGEQY